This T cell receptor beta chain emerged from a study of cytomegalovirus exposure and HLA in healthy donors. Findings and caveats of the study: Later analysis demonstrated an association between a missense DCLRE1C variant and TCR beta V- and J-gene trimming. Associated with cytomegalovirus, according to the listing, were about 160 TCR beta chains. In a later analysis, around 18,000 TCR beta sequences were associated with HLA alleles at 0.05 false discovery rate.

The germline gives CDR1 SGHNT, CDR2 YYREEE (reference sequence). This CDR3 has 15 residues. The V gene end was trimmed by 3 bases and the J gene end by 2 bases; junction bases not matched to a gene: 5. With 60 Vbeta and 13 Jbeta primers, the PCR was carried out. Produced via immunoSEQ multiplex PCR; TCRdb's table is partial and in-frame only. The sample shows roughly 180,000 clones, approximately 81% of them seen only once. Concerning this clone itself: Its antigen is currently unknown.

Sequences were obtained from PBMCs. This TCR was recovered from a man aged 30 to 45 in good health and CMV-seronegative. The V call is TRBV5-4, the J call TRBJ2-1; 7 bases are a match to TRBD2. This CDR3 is CASSWSAGAYNEQFF. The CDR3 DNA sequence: TGTGCCAGCAGCTGGTCCGCGGGAGCCTACAATGAGCAGTTCTTC.